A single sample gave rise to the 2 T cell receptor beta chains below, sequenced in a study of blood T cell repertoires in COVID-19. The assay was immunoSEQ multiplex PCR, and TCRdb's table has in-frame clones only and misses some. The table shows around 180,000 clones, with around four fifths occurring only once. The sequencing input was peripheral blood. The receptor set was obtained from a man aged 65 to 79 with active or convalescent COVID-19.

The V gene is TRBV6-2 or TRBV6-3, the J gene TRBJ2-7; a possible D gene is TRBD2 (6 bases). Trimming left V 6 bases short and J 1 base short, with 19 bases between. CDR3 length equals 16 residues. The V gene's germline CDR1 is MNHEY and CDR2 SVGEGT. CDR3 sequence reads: CASSPPRDLTSYEQYF. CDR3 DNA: TGTGCCAGCAGCCCACCCCGGGACTTGACTTCCTACGAGCAGTACTTC.

CDR3 DNA sequence: TGTGCCAGCAGCACCAGCGGGGGATTGTACGAGCAGTACTTC. Translation: CASSTSGGLYEQYF. The chain has TRBV5-4 and TRBJ2-7; 8 nucleotides match TRBD2. The CDR3 loop spans 14 amino acids. The germline V gene has CDR1 SGHNT and CDR2 YYREEE (reference sequence). Losses at the gene ends were 4 bases for V and 4 bases for J; bases not matched to a gene: 7.